The clone carrying this T cell receptor (beta chain) occurred once. What it binds is unknown. The data are from a study of shared clonotypes between healthy human individuals. J lost 5 bases, V lost 4 bases, and 9 bases had no gene match. CDR1 and CDR2 (germline): SGHTA, FQGNSA. The CDR3 runs 16 residues. Whole-study findings and limits: Clonotype sharing among donors was thought likely to change with sequencing depth.

Sequenced by immunoSEQ multiplex PCR; TCRdb stores in-frame clones only, minus some. The sample yields millions of clones, 80% to 95% seen once. The source material was naive CD4+ T cells from PBMCs. Described subset: CD45RA+ positively selected. This sequence originates from a man in his late teens or twenties in good health. Some clones in this sample may be carry-over from other donors' samples. This chain joins TRBV7-2 and TRBJ2-3, with 10 bases matching TRBD2. The CDR3 is CASSSPSGSVGDTQYF. In DNA form, the CDR3 reads TGTGCCAGCAGCTCACCTAGCGGGAGTGTTGGAGATACGCAGTATTTT.